These 31 T cell receptor beta chains share one sample of origin, sequenced in a study of T cell responses to AZD1222 COVID-19 vaccine listed by TCRdb under 2021. Library prep was done by the immunoSEQ multiplex PCR assay. TCRdb stores this immuneACCESS table with in-frame sequences only. Part of the clones is absent; in the studies checked, under half of the shortfall reflects unresolved V genes, and no reason is known for the rest. The sample table lists around 140,000 clones, 92% of them with a count of one. Approximately 3.7% of the sample is held by the ten biggest clonotypes. The time point label, read with the paper, signifies: about 28 days (+/-7) after the second vaccine dose. This sample comprised peripheral blood, obtained 28 days after the second AZD1222 dose. The receptor set was obtained from an adult who received the AZD1222 COVID-19 vaccine.

This chain joins TRBV4-1 and TRBJ1-2; 10 bases agree with TRBD1. Germline lookup yields CDR1 MGHRA and CDR2 YSYEKL. The V segment lost 4 bases and the J segment 7 bases; nucleotides outside the gene matches: 15. This CDR3 has 17 residues. The CDR3, as DNA: TGCGCCAGCAGCCCGAGGGATGGCTGGGACAGGGGATTTGGCTACACCTTC. Translating gives CASSPRDGWDRGFGYTF.

The chain uses TRBV7-2 and TRBJ1-6, with 10 bases that match TRBD1. V lost 5 bases, J lost 7 bases, and 11 bases stayed unmatched. The CDR3 sequence is 17 residues long. Germline V lookup: CDR1 SGHTA, CDR2 FQGNSA. CDR3 amino acids: CASSPPRQGASNSPLHF. In nucleotides, the CDR3 is TGTGCCAGCAGCCCTCCTAGACAGGGGGCGAGCAATTCACCCCTCCACTTT.

The J gene is TRBJ1-1, the V gene TRBV5-4; D perhaps matches TRBD1 (6 bases). CDR3 size: 17 residues. Germline V lookup: CDR1 SGHNT, CDR2 YYREEE (reference sequence). With 3 bases removed from V and 0 bases from J, the gap between germline ends came to 18 bases. In DNA, the CDR3 is TGTGCCAGCAGCTCCCCCACCCAGGGGACGCTGAACACTGAAGCTTTCTTT. It yields the protein CASSSPTQGTLNTEAFF. Drawing the rest from reference TRBV5-4 and TRBJ1-1, the complete variable domain is ETGVTQSPTHLIKTRGQQVTLRCSSQSGHNTVSWYQQALGQGPQFIFQYYREEENGRGNFPPRFSGLQFPNYSSELNVNALELDDSALYLCASSSPTQGTLNTEAFFGQGTRLTVV.

The chain uses TRBV6-5 and TRBJ2-5; D is perhaps TRBD1 (6 bases). This CDR3 region has 14 residues. The germline CDR1 and CDR2 sequences are MNHEY and SVGAGI. V was pared by 4 bases and J by 7 bases, with 16 bases between. DNA for the CDR3: TGTGCCAGCAGTTCTCATACAGGGTTCCCGACCCAGTACTTC. Its translation is CASSSHTGFPTQYF.

The V gene is TRBV19, the J gene TRBJ1-5; 12 nucleotides agree with TRBD1. Germline trimming cut 9 bases from V and 9 bases from J; bases unmatched to any gene: 18. The CDR3 consists of 17 residues. Germline CDR1 LNHDA, CDR2 SQIVND (reference sequence). CDR3 sequence (DNA): TGTGCCAGACCTTCCCCGGGACAGGGGGCTTTCAGGCGGCCCCAGCATTTT. Translation gives CARPSPGQGAFRRPQHF. The full variable domain, in which reference TRBV19 and TRBJ1-5 provide the parts outside the CDR3, is DGGITQSPKYLFRKEGQNVTLSCEQNLNHDAMYWYRQDPGQGLRLIYYSQIVNDFQKGDIAEGYSVSREKKESFPLTVTSAQKNPTAFYLCARPSPGQGAFRRPQHFGDGTRLSIL.

CDR3 DNA sequence: TGTGCCATCACCCCGACTGGCGGGGCCAACGTCCTGACTTTC. It translates to CAITPTGGANVLTF. This chain links TRBV10-3 with TRBJ2-6; no firm D call. Looked up from germline, CDR1 is ENHRY and CDR2 is SYGVKD. The CDR3 covers 14 residues. The V end lost 7 bases, the J end lost 4 bases, and 11 bases lay between the germline ends.

The V call is TRBV5-3, the J call TRBJ1-1, with D unclear. TRBV5-3 is an open reading frame, and its role is uncertain. V lost 4 bases to trimming and J lost 4 bases, with 17 bases between them. The CDR3 has 15 residues. CDR3 coding DNA: TGTGCCAGAAGCCACCTCAGGTGGTGGGGCACTGAAGCTTTCTTT. It is translated as CARSHLRWWGTEAFF.

The rearrangement links TRBV20-1 to TRBJ2-1, with no clear D. There are 16 residues in the CDR3. Germline-derived CDR1 and CDR2 are DFQATT and SNEGSKA (reference sequence). V dropped 3 bases and J dropped 0 bases, with 15 bases sitting between them. CDR3 sequence reads: CSASQDSPSSYNEQFF. The CDR3 DNA is TGCAGTGCTAGTCAAGACTCTCCGAGCTCCTACAATGAGCAGTTCTTC.

The CDR3, as DNA: TGTGCCAGCAGGACTAGCGGGAACACCGGGGAGCTGTTTTTT. This encodes CASRTSGNTGELFF. The chain joins TRBV27 to TRBJ2-2; 9 bases agree with TRBD2. CDR3 size: 14 residues. The trim removed 6 bases at V and 1 base at J, leaving 0 bases unmatched. Germline V lookup: CDR1 MNHEY, CDR2 SMNVEV (reference sequence).

This clone appeared once. V gene TRBV5-1 combines with J gene TRBJ2-5; D unresolved. Germline V CDR1 and CDR2: SGHRS, YFSETQ. The CDR3 length is 14 residues. The V end was cut by 0 bases, the J end by 2 bases, with 8 bases between. CDR3 in DNA: TGCGCCAGCAGCTTGGTCAGCAGGCAAGAGACCCAGTACTTC. Protein product: CASSLVSRQETQYF.

This CDR3 is CASSLSPGVYNEQFF. For the CDR3, the DNA is TGTGCCAGCAGCTTATCTCCAGGGGTTTACAATGAGCAGTTCTTC. The chain combines TRBV7-8 with TRBJ2-1; D might be TRBD1 (6 bases). V lost 2 bases to trimming and J lost 4 bases, with 12 bases between them. Germline loops: CDR1 SGHVS, CDR2 FQNEAQ. The CDR3 consists of 15 residues. Drawing the rest from reference TRBV7-8 and TRBJ2-1, the complete variable domain is GAGVSQSPRYKVAKRGQDVALRCDPISGHVSLFWYQQALGQGPEFLTYFQNEAQLDKSGLPSDRFFAERPEGSVSTLKIQRTQQEDSAVYLCASSLSPGVYNEQFFGPGTRLTVL.

The chain is built from TRBV11-2 and TRBJ2-2, with 7 positions matching TRBD2. The ends lost 5 bases at V and 3 bases at J; junction bases unmatched: 9. The CDR3 totals 16 residues. CDR1 is SGHAT and CDR2 is FQNNGV in the germline V gene. This CDR3 reads CASSRGASGYTGELFF. In DNA, the CDR3 is TGTGCCAGCAGCCGTGGGGCTAGCGGATACACCGGGGAGCTGTTTTTT.

The chain is built from TRBV10-3 and TRBJ1-2; 7 nucleotides agree with TRBD1. Germline V gives CDR1 ENHRY, CDR2 SYGVKD. This CDR3 is 15 amino acids long. Losses at the gene ends were 6 bases for V and 4 bases for J; bases not matched to a gene: 11. The DNA of the CDR3 is TGTGCCATCAGCCCTAACAGGGGTATGACCTATGGCTACACCTTC. This sequence encodes CAISPNRGMTYGYTF.

Written as DNA, the CDR3 is TGTGCCAGCAGTTTGGGGGGCGGAGGTTGGGATACGCAGTATTTT. Translation gives CASSLGGGGWDTQYF. The chain carries TRBV27 and TRBJ2-3, with D perhaps given as TRBD1 or TRBD2 (6 bases each). V was clipped by 3 bases and J by 6 bases, with 16 bases between them. CDR1 and CDR2 (germline): MNHEY, SMNVEV (reference sequence). The CDR3 contains 15 residues.

The J gene is TRBJ1-3, the V gene TRBV28; D possibly corresponds to TRBD1 (5 bases). Trimming shortened V by 4 bases and J by 0 bases, and 13 bases separated the two germline ends. CDR1 is MDHEN and CDR2 is SYDVKM in the germline V gene. CDR3 length equals 16 residues. The CDR3 DNA sequence: TGTGCCAGCAGTTCAGGGCGCCTTATCTCTGGAAACACCATATATTTT. Translated, it gives CASSSGRLISGNTIYF.

The chain carries TRBV18 and TRBJ1-4, with 9 positions matching TRBD1. The ends lost 2 bases at V and 6 bases at J; junction bases unmatched: 4. Germline values: CDR1 KGHSH, CDR2 LQKENI. The CDR3 has 15 amino acids. The CDR3 DNA reads TGTGCCAGCTCACCATCCGGGACAGGGCATGAAAAACTGTTTTTT. It codes for CASSPSGTGHEKLFF.

The rearrangement joins TRBV18 to TRBJ2-3; D perhaps matches TRBD1 (5 bases). Trimming removed 3 bases from V and 3 bases from J, with 10 bases in between. The CDR3 is 14 amino acids. The germline V gene encodes CDR1 KGHSH and CDR2 LQKENI. CDR3: CASSPQAGTDTQYF. For the CDR3, the DNA is TGTGCCAGCTCACCTCAGGCAGGGACAGATACGCAGTATTTT.

This clone was seen only a few times. This rearrangement joins TRBV5-4 to TRBJ1-2; D is unclear. Germline CDR1 SGHNT, CDR2 YYREEE (reference sequence). The CDR3 consists of 13 residues. Trimming pared 3 bases from V and 4 bases from J, leaving 10 bases between. This chain's CDR3 is CASSSDGSYGYTF. The CDR3, as DNA: TGTGCCAGCAGCTCCGACGGATCCTATGGCTACACCTTC.

As DNA, the CDR3 is TGTGCCAGCAGCTTAGTAGGAGATTTTAACACTGAAGCTTTCTTT. Its protein is CASSLVGDFNTEAFF. The V gene is TRBV11-2, the J gene TRBJ1-1; no firm D call. This CDR3 region has 15 residues. Germline lookup yields CDR1 SGHAT and CDR2 FQNNGV. Trimming took 1 base from V and 2 from J, leaving 11 bases between them. The full variable domain, rest sourced from reference TRBV11-2 and TRBJ1-1, is EAGVAQSPRYKIIEKRQSVAFWCNPISGHATLYWYQQILGQGPKLLIQFQNNGVVDDSQLPKDRFSAERLKGVDSTLKIQPAKLEDSAVYLCASSLVGDFNTEAFFGQGTRLTVV.

The chain couples TRBV28 to TRBJ2-2; D call uncertain. Trimming stripped 0 bases from V and 3 bases from J, with 2 bases between. CDR3 length: 13 amino acids. Germline CDR1 and CDR2: MDHEN and SYDVKM. The CDR3 protein is CASSLWDTGELFF. The DNA of the CDR3 is TGTGCCAGCAGTTTATGGGACACCGGGGAGCTGTTTTTT.

V is TRBV6-2 or TRBV6-3 and J is TRBJ2-7; TRBD1 agrees at 7 bases. Germline V gene lookup returns CDR1 MNHEY and CDR2 SVGEGT. V lost 2 bases to trimming and J lost 2 bases; unmatched junction nucleotides: 3. This CDR3 has 14 amino acids. CDR3 sequence (DNA): TGTGCCAGCAGTTACCGGGACAGTACCTACGAGCAGTACTTC. Protein product: CASSYRDSTYEQYF.

This chain connects TRBV28 to TRBJ1-5; no reliable D call. Trimming pared 5 bases from V and 3 bases from J, leaving 17 bases between. Germline loops: CDR1 MDHEN, CDR2 SYDVKM. This CDR3 has 16 amino acids. In DNA, the CDR3 is TGTGCCAGCAGTCCCTCGAGCCCGGTTCTCAATCAGCCCCAGCATTTT. Translated: CASSPSSPVLNQPQHF.

The gene calls are TRBV3-1 (or the pseudogene TRBV3-2) and TRBJ2-3, with a tentative D call TRBD2 (6 bases). Germline CDR1 reads LGHDT; CDR2 reads YNNKEL (reference sequence). This CDR3 contains 16 residues. Trimming pared 0 bases from V and 2 bases from J, leaving 12 bases between. CDR3 protein: CASSQDRLGVTDTQYF. CDR3 in DNA: TGTGCCAGCAGCCAAGATCGACTAGGGGTCACAGATACGCAGTATTTT.

The CDR3 sequence is CASSYSFRGVGNTIYF. The DNA of the CDR3 is TGTGCCAGCAGTTACTCTTTCAGGGGGGTAGGAAACACCATATATTTT. The rearrangement uses TRBV6-5 and TRBJ1-3, with 7 bases fitting TRBD1. The CDR3 totals 16 residues. CDR1 is MNHEY, CDR2 SVGAGI, per germline. The V segment lost 0 bases and the J segment 4 bases; nucleotides outside the gene matches: 6.

This chain links TRBV15 with TRBJ1-4, with 9 bases that match TRBD1. The junction had 8 bases not matched to a gene; V was cut back by 1 base and J by 8 bases. Germline lookup yields CDR1 LNHNV and CDR2 YYDKDF (reference sequence). The CDR3 extends over 16 amino acids. The CDR3 DNA follows: TGTGCCACCAGCAGAGCATGGACAGGGGCATTGGAAAAACTGTTTTTT. Encoded protein: CATSRAWTGALEKLFF.

The V call is TRBV6-5, the J call TRBJ2-7; 7 bases are a match to TRBD1. With 6 bases clipped from V and 2 bases from J, the junction kept 10 bases outside the gene matches. Germline values: CDR1 MNHEY, CDR2 SVGAGI. The CDR3 consists of 15 residues. CDR3: CASRSTGLRTYEQYF. The DNA for the CDR3 is TGTGCCAGCAGGTCGACAGGGTTGAGAACCTACGAGCAGTACTTC.

Here the CDR3 reads CASSRDLQETQYF. The CDR3 DNA sequence: TGTGCCAGCAGCAGGGACCTACAAGAGACCCAGTACTTC. The chain couples TRBV9 to TRBJ2-5; possibly TRBD1 or TRBD2 for D (5 bases each). V was cut by 4 bases and J by 2 bases, with 9 bases left in between. The CDR3 extends over 13 amino acids. Germline-derived CDR1 and CDR2 are SGDLS and YYNGEE.

The CDR3 loop reads CASSLDSRYPGNEQYF. CDR3 nucleotide sequence: TGTGCCAGCAGCTTAGATAGTAGATACCCGGGAAACGAGCAGTACTTC. The gene calls are TRBV11-2 and TRBJ2-7; maybe TRBD2 (5 bases). V lost 0 bases to trimming and J lost 5 bases, with 17 bases between them. Germline CDR1 reads SGHAT; CDR2 reads FQNNGV. The CDR3 has 16 residues.

The chain carries TRBV28 and TRBJ1-4, with a tentative D call TRBD1 (5 bases). V was pared by 6 bases and J by 5 bases, with 10 bases between. The CDR3 covers 13 residues. In germline, CDR1 is MDHEN, CDR2 SYDVKM. CDR3 protein: CASRPTANEKLFF. Written as DNA, the CDR3 is TGTGCCAGCAGGCCGACAGCGAATGAAAAACTGTTTTTT. The variable domain in full, completed from reference TRBV28 and TRBJ1-4, reads DVKVTQSSRYLVKRTGEKVFLECVQDMDHENMFWYRQDPGLGLRLIYFSYDVKMKEKGDIPEGYSVSREKKERFSLILESASTNQTSMYLCASRPTANEKLFFGSGTQLSVL.

The rearrangement uses TRBV28 and TRBJ2-7; 9 bases line up with TRBD2. CDR3 length equals 16 residues. The germline V gene encodes CDR1 MDHEN and CDR2 SYDVKM. V shed 3 bases and J 4 bases; nucleotides not matched to a gene: 10. This chain's CDR3 is CASSLWVIAGVYEQYF. Here the CDR3 DNA reads TGTGCCAGCAGTTTGTGGGTGATAGCGGGAGTGTACGAGCAGTACTTC.

As DNA, the CDR3 is TGTGCCAGCAGCCCTACCGTAGACAGGGCCGAGCAGTACTTC. Amino acids: CASSPTVDRAEQYF. The V and J genes are TRBV7-2 and TRBJ2-7; 7 nucleotides align to TRBD1. Germline lookup yields CDR1 SGHTA and CDR2 FQGNSA. V lost 5 bases to trimming and J lost 6 bases; unmatched junction nucleotides: 10. The CDR3 runs 14 residues.